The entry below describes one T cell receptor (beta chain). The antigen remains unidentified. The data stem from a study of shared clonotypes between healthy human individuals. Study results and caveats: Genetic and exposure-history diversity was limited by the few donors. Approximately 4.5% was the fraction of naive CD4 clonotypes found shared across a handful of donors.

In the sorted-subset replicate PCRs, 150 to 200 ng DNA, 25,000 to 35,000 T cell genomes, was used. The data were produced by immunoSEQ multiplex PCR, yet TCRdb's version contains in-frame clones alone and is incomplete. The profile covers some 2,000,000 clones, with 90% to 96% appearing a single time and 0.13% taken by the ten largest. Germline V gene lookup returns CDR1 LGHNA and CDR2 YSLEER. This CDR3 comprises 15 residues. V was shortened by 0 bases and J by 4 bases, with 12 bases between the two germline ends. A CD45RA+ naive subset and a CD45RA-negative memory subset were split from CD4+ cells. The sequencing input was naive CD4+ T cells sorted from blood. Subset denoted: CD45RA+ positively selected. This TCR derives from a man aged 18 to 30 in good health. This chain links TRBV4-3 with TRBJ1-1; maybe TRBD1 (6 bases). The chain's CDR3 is CASSQDRGHLTEAFF. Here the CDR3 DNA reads TGCGCCAGCAGCCAAGATCGGGGACATCTCACTGAAGCTTTCTTT.